This is a list of T cell receptor beta chains from one sample in a study of blood T cell repertoires in COVID-19. Here immunoSEQ multiplex PCR was the method, and the copy in TCRdb shows in-frame clones only, minus some. The table lists over 200,000 clones, about nine tenths of them singletons, with approximately 6% in the top ten. The specimen was peripheral blood. The receptor set was obtained from a man aged 80 or over with acute or convalescent COVID-19. Each CDR3 is given with its conserved first and last residue. The D gene is left open where the match is weak. The listing skips clone size in some rows; elsewhere it reads once, few, many or a size class.

clone size,J gene,D gene,V gene,CDR3 protein,CDR3 DNA
.,TRBJ2-2,.,TRBV25-1,CASSEAGAGVNTGELFF,TGTGCCAGCAGTGAAGCAGGGGCCGGGGTGAACACCGGGGAGCTGTTTTTT
.,TRBJ2-2,.,TRBV19,CASSTQAANTGELFF,TGTGCCAGTAGTACACAGGCGGCGAACACCGGGGAGCTGTTTTTT
.,TRBJ2-3,TRBD2,TRBV7-6,CASSGLGAGEDTQYF,TGTGCCAGCAGCGGCTTGGGTGCGGGAGAAGATACGCAGTATTTT
.,TRBJ2-1,TRBD2,TRBV2,CASSPGGGMDYEQFF,TGTGCCAGCAGTCCAGGCGGGGGGATGGACTATGAGCAGTTCTTC
.,TRBJ1-5,.,TRBV24-1,CATSDPNHRSGQPQHF,TGTGCCACCAGTGATCCCAACCACAGGTCTGGCCAGCCCCAGCATTTT
few,TRBJ1-3,.,TRBV7-8,CASSLERFGNTIYF,TGTGCCAGCAGCTTAGAACGGTTCGGAAACACCATATATTTT
.,TRBJ1-5,.,TRBV20-1,CSADAAGPQHF,TGCAGTGCCGACGCCGCGGGGCCCCAGCATTTT
once,TRBJ1-2,TRBD1,TRBV30,CAWRGQGGNYGYTF,TGTGCCTGGAGAGGACAGGGTGGCAACTATGGCTACACCTTC
.,TRBJ1-3,.,TRBV7-2,CASSLVYSGNTIYF,TGTGCCAGCAGCTTAGTGTACAGCGGAAACACCATATATTTT
.,TRBJ2-1,TRBD2,TRBV9,CASSPPLADSYNEQFF,TGTGCCAGCAGCCCTCCCCTAGCGGACTCCTACAATGAGCAGTTCTTC
.,TRBJ2-1,TRBD2,TRBV5-1,CASSLVGTSGFNEQFF,TGCGCCAGCAGCTTGGTTGGGACTAGCGGGTTCAATGAGCAGTTCTTC
.,TRBJ2-1,.,TRBV6-6,CASSYPESYNEQFF,TGTGCCAGCAGTTACCCGGAGTCCTACAATGAGCAGTTCTTC
.,TRBJ1-6,TRBD1,TRBV11-2,CASSFNRGLDSPLHF,TGTGCCAGCAGCTTTAACAGGGGTCTGGATTCACCCCTCCACTTT
.,TRBJ1-1,TRBD1,TRBV6-5,CASRIRTGMNTEAFF,TGTGCCAGCAGAATTCGGACAGGGATGAACACTGAAGCTTTCTTT
.,TRBJ2-7,.,TRBV7-2,CASSMTDRMTYEQYF,TGTGCCAGCAGCATGACGGACAGAATGACCTACGAGCAGTACTTC
once,TRBJ2-5,TRBD1,TRBV5-1,CASSLGDRGGETQYF,TGCGCCAGCAGCTTGGGAGACAGGGGTGGGGAGACCCAGTACTTC
once,TRBJ1-1,.,TRBV7-9,CASSFVGGNTEAFF,TGTGCCAGCAGCTTTGTAGGGGGGAACACTGAAGCTTTCTTT
.,TRBJ2-6,.,TRBV7-3,CASSMTGANVLTF,TGTGCCAGCAGTATGACAGGGGCCAACGTCCTGACTTTC
.,TRBJ2-7,.,TRBV19,CASRSDRLSYEQYF,TGTGCCAGTCGTTCAGACAGGCTCTCCTACGAGCAGTACTTC
.,TRBJ1-6,TRBD1,TRBV9,CASSVGQGADSPLHF,TGTGCCAGCAGCGTAGGTCAGGGGGCCGATTCACCCCTCCACTTT
.,TRBJ1-2,.,TRBV27,CASSLDGSDYTF,TGTGCCAGCAGTTTAGACGGTAGCGACTACACCTTC
.,TRBJ2-7,TRBD1,TRBV28,CASNRGRGQGPPYEQYF,TGTGCCAGCAACCGCGGAAGGGGGCAGGGGCCTCCCTACGAGCAGTACTTC
.,TRBJ1-4,TRBD1,TRBV13,CASSPRQGSLFF,TGTGCCAGCAGCCCACGACAGGGAAGCCTGTTTTTT
.,TRBJ1-5,TRBD1,TRBV27,CASAQQGAREQPQHF,TGTGCCAGCGCACAACAGGGGGCGCGAGAACAGCCCCAGCATTTT
.,TRBJ2-3,TRBD2,TRBV18,CASSPRNLAGAADTQYF,TGTGCCAGCTCACCCCGGAACCTAGCGGGAGCTGCAGATACGCAGTATTTT
.,TRBJ2-3,TRBD2,TRBV11-3,CASGPGGTDTQYF,TGTGCCAGCGGGCCGGGGGGAACAGATACGCAGTATTTT
.,TRBJ1-1,TRBD1,TRBV7-9,CASSRAGGNTEAFF,TGTGCCAGCAGCCGGGCAGGGGGCAACACTGAAGCTTTCTTT
.,TRBJ2-5,TRBD2,TRBV9,CASSVGVVSGKETQYF,TGTGCCAGCAGCGTAGGGGTCGTTAGCGGGAAAGAGACCCAGTACTTC
.,TRBJ2-1,TRBD2,TRBV4-1,CASSPGLAGPSSYNEQFF,TGCGCCAGCAGCCCCGGACTAGCGGGCCCTAGCTCCTACAATGAGCAGTTCTTC
.,TRBJ2-5,TRBD2,TRBV24-1,CATSDWPAAGGDQETQYF,TGTGCCACCAGTGATTGGCCCGCTGCGGGAGGAGACCAAGAGACCCAGTACTTC
.,TRBJ2-2,.,TRBV3-1/TRBV3-2,CASSPIVSRGELFF,TGTGCCAGCAGCCCCATCGTAAGTCGGGGGGAGCTGTTTTTT
few,TRBJ1-1,.,TRBV2,CASGRGAEAFF,TGTGCCAGCGGGAGGGGGGCTGAAGCTTTCTTT
many,TRBJ1-3,.,TRBV7-8,CASSPGTGGGNTIYF,TGTGCCAGCAGCCCTGGCACGGGAGGAGGAAACACCATATATTTT
.,TRBJ2-2,.,TRBV7-3,CASSNMINTGELFF,TGTGCCAGCAGCAACATGATCAACACCGGGGAGCTGTTTTTT
.,TRBJ2-2,.,TRBV6-5,CASRDTGLIAGELFF,TGTGCCAGCAGAGACACAGGGTTGATCGCCGGGGAGCTGTTTTTT
.,TRBJ1-5,.,TRBV4-1,CASSQDTGGIGNQPQHF,TGCGCCAGCAGCCAAGATACGGGGGGCATAGGCAATCAGCCCCAGCATTTT
few,TRBJ1-4,TRBD1,TRBV14,CASSQFQGGAAGNEKLFF,TGTGCCAGCAGCCAATTTCAGGGGGGAGCGGCCGGTAATGAAAAACTGTTTTTT